This T cell receptor beta chain was identified during a study of blood T cell repertoires in COVID-19. Study-wide background: Sites across the United States, Italy and Spain contributed samples from acute and convalescent COVID-19. From T cells, B-cell-depleted T cells, or PBMCs came the material, which was cDNA or gDNA.

Germline V gene lookup returns CDR1 MGHDK and CDR2 SYGVNS. Unmatched junction bases numbered 2, after V lost 1 base and J lost 6 bases. This CDR3 comprises 13 residues. Source study methods: Reference gene primer amplification gave estimated nucleated cell counts. Profiled with immunoSEQ multiplex PCR; TCRdb holds only in-frame clones, not every one. V and J calls and clone size are as listed in that table; D and trimming were resolved from the DNA. The sample includes about 230,000 clones, 65% to 85% of them seen just once. The receptor was derived from a middle-aged man with active or convalescent COVID-19. The sequenced sample was peripheral blood. The chain uses TRBV25-1 and TRBJ1-2; 7 positions agree with TRBD1. The CDR3 DNA is TGTGCCAGCAGTGAATGGGACAGTGATGGCTACACCTTC. Its translation: CASSEWDSDGYTF.